A single sample gave rise to the 8 T cell receptor beta chains below, sequenced in a study of blood T cells in healthy people across ages. PCR was performed a second time for about 6 to 12 cycles using a sample-barcoded 5' primer and a J-beta primer mix. TCRdb reprocessed the 5' RACE reads with MiXCR, giving one entry per CDR3 protein. The sample yields hundreds of thousands of distinct CDR3 sequences, 56% seen once. Sequencing was done on a sample of blood. The receptors stem from a man between 40 and 49 years old in good health.

The rearrangement uses TRBV29-1 and TRBJ2-7; D not certain. V was shortened by 0 bases and J by 2 bases, with 11 bases between the two germline ends. The CDR3 has 14 residues. Germline assignment: CDR1 SQVTM and CDR2 ANQGSEA. This chain's CDR3 is CSVEDPTKTYEQYF. CDR3 nucleotide sequence: TGCAGCGTTGAAGATCCGACGAAGACCTACGAGCAGTACTTC.

The rearrangement links TRBV7-2 to TRBJ2-3, with TRBD1 identical over 8 bases. The CDR3 has 15 amino acids. V gave up 4 bases and J gave up 4 bases; unmatched junction bases: 7. The germline CDR1 and CDR2 sequences are SGHTA and FQGNSA. The CDR3 DNA follows: TGTGCCAGCAGCTGGGCCCAGGGGGCCTCAGATACGCAGTATTTT. Translating it yields CASSWAQGASDTQYF.

The chain has TRBV29-1 and TRBJ1-2; weak D call: TRBD1 (6 bases). The V end was cut by 3 bases, the J end by 4 bases, with 12 bases between. Germline assignment: CDR1 SQVTM and CDR2 ANQGSEA. CDR3 size: 13 residues. The CDR3 here is CSVEGRGSYGYTF. The DNA of the CDR3 is TGCAGCGTTGAGGGCAGGGGAAGCTATGGCTACACCTTC.

The table lists this clonotype with a few counts. The gene calls are TRBV14 and TRBJ2-7, with D perhaps matching TRBD1 or TRBD2 (5 bases each). CDR3 size: 16 residues. Per germline, CDR1 SGHDN and CDR2 FVKESK. V lost 2 bases and J lost 0, with 14 bases in between. The CDR3 sequence: CASSQLNGAHSYEQYF. The CDR3 bases are TGTGCCAGCAGCCAACTCAACGGGGCCCACTCCTACGAGCAGTACTTC.

The chain has TRBV24-1 and TRBJ2-7; D possibly uses TRBD1 or TRBD2 (6 bases each). Trimming took off 6 bases at V and 9 bases at J, with 26 bases between the two ends. CDR1 is KGHDR and CDR2 is SFDVKD in the germline V gene. The CDR3 extends over 16 amino acids. Written as DNA, the CDR3 is TGTGCCACCAGTTCGGCCTTACAGGGTATTGGTAGCGGGCAGTACTTC. Translation gives CATSSALQGIGSGQYF.

As concerns this clonotype: One end of the junction does not line up with germline, which may come from a read error. This sequence joins TRBV6-5 and TRBJ2-3; possibly TRBD1 for D (5 bases). Germline CDR1 MNHEY, CDR2 SVGAGI. The CDR3 has 15 residues. The CDR3 sequence is CASSHSSGSTDTQYF. CDR3 DNA sequence: TGTGCCAGCAGTCACTCTTCAGGGAGCACAGATACGCAGTATTTT.

V usage is TRBV2 and J usage is TRBJ1-1; the match to TRBD1 covers 8 bases. In germline, CDR1 is SNHLY, CDR2 FYNNEI. V lost 8 bases to trimming and J lost 4 bases; unmatched junction nucleotides: 6. The CDR3 contains 13 residues. CDR3 in amino acids: CASDRGFGTEAFF. The CDR3 region has the DNA TGTGCCAGCGACAGGGGATTTGGCACTGAAGCTTTCTTT.

The chain uses TRBV29-1 and TRBJ2-7; 10 bases line up with TRBD2. The CDR3 spans 17 residues. The germline CDR1 and CDR2 sequences are SQVTM and ANQGSEA. V lost 4 bases to trimming and J lost 5 bases; unmatched junction nucleotides: 17. The chain's CDR3 is CSVVLIGRLAGDNEQYF. DNA for the CDR3: TGCAGCGTTGTGTTAATCGGGCGGCTAGCGGGAGACAACGAGCAGTACTTC.